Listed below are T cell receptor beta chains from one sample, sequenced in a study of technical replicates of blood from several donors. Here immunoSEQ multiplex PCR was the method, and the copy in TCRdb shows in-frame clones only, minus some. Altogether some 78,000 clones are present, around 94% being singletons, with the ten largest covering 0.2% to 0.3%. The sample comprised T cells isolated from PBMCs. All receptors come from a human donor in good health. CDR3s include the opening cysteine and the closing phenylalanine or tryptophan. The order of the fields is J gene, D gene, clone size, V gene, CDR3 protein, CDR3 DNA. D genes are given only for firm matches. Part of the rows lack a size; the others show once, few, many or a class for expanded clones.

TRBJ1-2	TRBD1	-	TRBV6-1	CASSEDRGRSGYTF	TGTGCCAGCAGTGAAGATAGGGGGCGGAGTGGCTACACCTTC
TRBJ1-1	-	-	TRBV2	CASSDFHFWRMNTEAFF	TGTGCCAGCAGTGATTTCCATTTTTGGCGGATGAACACTGAAGCTTTCTTT
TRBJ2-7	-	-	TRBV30	CAWSVSGYEQYF	TGTGCCTGGAGTGTATCAGGGTACGAGCAGTACTTC
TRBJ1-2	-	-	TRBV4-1	CASSQERGHYGYTF	TGCGCCAGCAGCCAAGAGCGGGGGCACTATGGCTACACCTTC
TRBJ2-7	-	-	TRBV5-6	CASSLGAHGVLRRDEQYF	TGTGCCAGCAGCTTGGGGGCACACGGGGTCTTGAGACGCGACGAGCAGTACTTC
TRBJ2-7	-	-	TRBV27	CASSSLDSYEQYF	TGTGCCAGCAGTTCCCTTGATAGCTACGAGCAGTACTTC
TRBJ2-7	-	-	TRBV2	CASSPTSVEQYF	TGTGCCAGCAGTCCGACTAGTGTCGAGCAGTACTTC
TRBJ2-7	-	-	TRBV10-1	CASSVRTNRGYEQYF	TGCGCCAGCAGTGTAAGGACTAATCGAGGGTACGAGCAGTACTTC
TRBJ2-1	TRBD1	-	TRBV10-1	CASSGETGQGSWYAYNEQFF	TGCGCCAGCAGTGGCGAAACGGGACAGGGGTCCTGGTACGCCTACAATGAGCAGTTCTTC
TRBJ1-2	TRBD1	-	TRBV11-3	CASSTRTGTPYGYTF	TGTGCCAGCAGCACACGGACAGGGACCCCCTATGGCTACACCTTC
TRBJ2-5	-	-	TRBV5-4	CASSLVGGETQYF	TGTGCCAGCAGCTTGGTGGGGGGAGAGACCCAGTACTTC
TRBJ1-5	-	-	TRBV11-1	CASSLSGVEPQHF	TGTGCCAGCAGCTTATCGGGGGTGGAGCCCCAGCATTTT
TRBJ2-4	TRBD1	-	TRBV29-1	CSVERTGAEGQYF	TGCAGCGTTGAACGGACAGGGGCCGAGGGGCAGTACTTC
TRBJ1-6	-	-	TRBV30	CAWRVELYNSPLHF	TGTGCCTGGAGGGTAGAACTCTATAATTCACCCCTCCACTTT
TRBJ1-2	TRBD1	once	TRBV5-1	CASSEPQGSGYTF	TGCGCCAGCAGCGAACCACAGGGGTCTGGCTACACCTTC
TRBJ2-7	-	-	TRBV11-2	CASSLLSSRVVEQYF	TGTGCCAGCAGCTTACTGTCGAGCAGGGTGGTCGAGCAGTACTTC
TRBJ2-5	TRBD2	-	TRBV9	CASSAKAGLVPAQYF	TGTGCCAGCAGCGCCAAAGCGGGACTAGTACCGGCCCAGTACTTC
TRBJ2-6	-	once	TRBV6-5	CASSYRASGANVLTF	TGTGCCAGCAGTTACCGAGCCTCTGGGGCCAACGTCCTGACTTTC
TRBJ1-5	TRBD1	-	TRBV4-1	CASTPETLQGAGNQPQHF	TGCGCCAGCACCCCGGAAACTTTACAGGGGGCGGGCAATCAGCCCCAGCATTTT
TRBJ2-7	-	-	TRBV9	CASSVGQSSYEQYF	TGTGCCAGCAGCGTAGGACAGAGCTCCTACGAGCAGTACTTC
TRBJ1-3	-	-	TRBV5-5	CASSSWGGSGNTIYF	TGTGCCAGCAGCTCTTGGGGGGGCTCTGGAAACACCATATATTTT
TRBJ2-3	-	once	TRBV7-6	CASSGGDGRSTDTQYF	TGTGCCAGCAGCGGCGGGGATGGGAGAAGCACAGATACGCAGTATTTT
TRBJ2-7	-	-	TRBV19	CASSMYGQGSYEQYF	TGTGCCAGTAGTATGTATGGGCAGGGGTCGTACGAGCAGTACTTC
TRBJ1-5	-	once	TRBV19	CASSIVGQTDQPQHF	TGTGCCAGTAGTATAGTGGGCCAGACCGATCAGCCCCAGCATTTT
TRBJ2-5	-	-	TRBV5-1	CASSSGETQYF	TGCGCCAGCAGTTCAGGGGAGACCCAGTACTTC
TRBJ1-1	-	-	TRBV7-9	CASSKQGKGTEAFF	TGTGCCAGCAGCAAGCAGGGAAAAGGCACTGAAGCTTTCTTT
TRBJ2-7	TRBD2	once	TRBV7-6	CASSSSGLPSYEQYF	TGTGCCAGCAGCTCATCGGGACTACCCTCCTACGAGCAGTACTTC
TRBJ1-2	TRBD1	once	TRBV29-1	CSVQTRRQGLKANYGYTF	TGCAGCGTCCAAACGAGGCGACAGGGACTTAAGGCTAACTATGGCTACACCTTC
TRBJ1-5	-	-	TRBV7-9	CASSPGRGNQPQHF	TGTGCCAGCAGCCCAGGGCGGGGGAATCAGCCCCAGCATTTT
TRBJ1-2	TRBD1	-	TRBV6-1	CASRDRANYGYTF	TGTGCCAGCCGGGACAGAGCGAACTATGGCTACACCTTC
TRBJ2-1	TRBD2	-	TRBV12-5	CASGLVPRWTSGGANNEQFF	TGTGCTAGTGGTTTGGTACCGCGGTGGACTAGCGGGGGGGCCAACAATGAGCAGTTCTTC
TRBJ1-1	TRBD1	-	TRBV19	CASSIGGTGTEAFF	TGTGCCAGTAGTATAGGCGGGACAGGGACAGAAGCTTTCTTT
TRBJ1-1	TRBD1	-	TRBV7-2	CASSRQGADTEAFF	TGTGCCAGCAGCAGACAGGGGGCAGACACTGAAGCTTTCTTT
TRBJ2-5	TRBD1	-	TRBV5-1	CASSSGGGETQYF	TGCGCCAGCAGCTCAGGGGGCGGTGAGACCCAGTACTTC
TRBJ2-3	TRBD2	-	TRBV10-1	CASSDLGLVGTDTQYF	TGCGCCAGCAGTGACCTTGGACTAGTAGGCACAGATACGCAGTATTTT
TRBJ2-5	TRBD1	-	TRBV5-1	CASSSGQGGQETQYF	TGCGCCAGCAGCTCCGGACAGGGAGGCCAAGAGACCCAGTACTTC
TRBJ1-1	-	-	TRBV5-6	CASSLVSAVNTEAFF	TGTGCCAGCAGCTTGGTTTCCGCGGTGAACACTGAAGCTTTCTTT
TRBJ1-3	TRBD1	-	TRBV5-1	CASSQGTDSGNTIYF	TGCGCCAGCAGCCAAGGGACAGACTCTGGAAACACCATATATTTT
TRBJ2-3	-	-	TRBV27	CASSEGGGYADTQYF	TGTGCCAGCTCAGAGGGGGGGGGATATGCAGATACGCAGTATTTT
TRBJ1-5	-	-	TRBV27	CASSSQVPPSLQGGQPQHF	TGTGCCAGCAGTTCCCAAGTGCCCCCGTCGTTGCAGGGTGGTCAGCCCCAGCATTTT
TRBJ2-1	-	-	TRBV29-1	CSVTKGSLYNEQFF	TGCAGCGTTACCAAGGGGTCCCTTTACAATGAGCAGTTCTTC
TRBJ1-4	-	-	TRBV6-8	CASSITGWRREKLFF	TGTGCCAGCAGCATAACAGGGTGGAGGAGGGAAAAACTGTTTTTT
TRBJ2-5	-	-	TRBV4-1	CASSQVATNQETQYF	TGCGCCAGCAGCCAAGTGGCGACTAACCAAGAGACCCAGTACTTC
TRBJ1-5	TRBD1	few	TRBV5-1	CASSLAGTGGDQPQHF	TGCGCCAGCAGCTTGGCCGGGACAGGGGGTGATCAGCCCCAGCATTTT
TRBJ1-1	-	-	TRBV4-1	CASSQDREAEAFF	TGCGCCAGCAGCCAAGACAGGGAGGCTGAAGCTTTCTTT
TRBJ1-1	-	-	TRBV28	CASSWAQIKMNTEAFF	TGTGCCAGCAGTTGGGCCCAGATCAAAATGAACACTGAAGCTTTCTTT
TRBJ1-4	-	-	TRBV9	CASRNYQGEKLFF	TGTGCCAGCAGAAACTATCAGGGGGAAAAACTGTTTTTT
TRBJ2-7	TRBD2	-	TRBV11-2	CASSLDQSASGAYEQYF	TGTGCCAGCAGCTTAGATCAATCGGCTAGCGGGGCCTACGAGCAGTACTTC
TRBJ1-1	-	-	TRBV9	CASSSDGRRDTEAFF	TGTGCCAGCAGCTCAGATGGGAGGCGTGACACTGAAGCTTTCTTT
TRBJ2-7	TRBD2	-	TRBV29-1	CSGLVFGTSVHEQYF	TGCAGCGGCTTAGTCTTCGGGACTAGCGTCCACGAGCAGTACTTC
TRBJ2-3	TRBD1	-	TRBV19	CASSRGQGGTDTQYF	TGTGCCAGTAGTAGGGGACAGGGAGGCACAGATACGCAGTATTTT
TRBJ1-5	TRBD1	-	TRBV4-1	CASSQPRTGQNSNQPQHF	TGCGCCAGCAGCCAACCGCGGACGGGACAGAATAGCAATCAGCCCCAGCATTTT
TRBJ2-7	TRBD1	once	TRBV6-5	CASSWDSSYEQYF	TGTGCCAGCAGCTGGGACAGCTCCTACGAGCAGTACTTC
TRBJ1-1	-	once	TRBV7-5	CVRRDGTENTEAFF	TGTGTCAGAAGGGATGGGACAGAGAACACTGAAGCTTTCTTT
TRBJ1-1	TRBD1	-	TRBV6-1	CASSEFSGGHTEAFF	TGTGCCAGCAGTGAATTCTCAGGGGGCCACACTGAAGCTTTCTTT